This is a list of T cell receptor beta chains from one sample in a study of T cell responses to AZD1222 COVID-19 vaccine. Profiling relied on immunoSEQ multiplex PCR, and the TCRdb table lists in-frame clones only, not all of them. Here the sample spans about 200,000 clones, around 90% being singletons. The starting material was peripheral blood, obtained 28 days after the second dose of the MenACWY control vaccine. The receptor set was obtained from an adult who received the MenACWY meningococcal vaccine as a control. Both conserved end residues are part of each CDR3. The order of the fields is clone size, D gene, J gene, V gene, CDR3 protein, CDR3 DNA. D genes are given only for firm matches. Not every row has a clone size; where given, it reads once, few, many or a size class.

size: -; D: TRBD1; J: TRBJ2-7; V: TRBV6-5; CDR3: CASGTGTLYEQYF; DNA: TGTGCCAGCGGGACAGGGACTCTTTACGAGCAGTACTTC
size: -; D: -; J: TRBJ1-5; V: TRBV28; CDR3: CASRAGRHNQPQHF; DNA: TGTGCCAGCAGGGCAGGGCGCCACAATCAGCCCCAGCATTTT
size: -; D: TRBD1; J: TRBJ2-5; V: TRBV7-9; CDR3: CASSQRGTGGYQETQYF; DNA: TGTGCCAGCAGCCAAAGAGGGACAGGGGGCTATCAAGAGACCCAGTACTTC
size: once; D: -; J: TRBJ2-5; V: TRBV5-1; CDR3: CASSLSAGLETQYF; DNA: TGCGCCAGCAGCTTGAGTGCGGGTCTGGAGACCCAGTACTTC
size: -; D: -; J: TRBJ1-2; V: TRBV13; CDR3: CASSQGLGNYGYTF; DNA: TGTGCCAGCAGCCAAGGGCTGGGGAACTATGGCTACACCTTC
size: -; D: TRBD1; J: TRBJ1-1; V: TRBV29-1; CDR3: CSVGHQGDTEAFF; DNA: TGCAGCGTTGGTCATCAGGGGGACACTGAAGCTTTCTTT
size: -; D: -; J: TRBJ1-4; V: TRBV6-6; CDR3: CASRNREKLFF; DNA: TGTGCCAGCAGGAACAGGGAAAAACTGTTTTTT
size: -; D: TRBD1; J: TRBJ1-5; V: TRBV2; CDR3: CASTEAGTGREPQHF; DNA: TGTGCCAGCACTGAAGCCGGGACAGGGAGGGAGCCCCAGCATTTT
size: -; D: -; J: TRBJ1-2; V: TRBV30; CDR3: CAWSTGTAYTF; DNA: TGTGCCTGGAGTACCGGGACGGCGTACACCTTC
size: -; D: -; J: TRBJ2-5; V: TRBV21-1; CDR3: CASLETQYF; DNA: TGTGCCAGCTTGGAGACCCAGTACTTC
size: -; D: -; J: TRBJ2-7; V: TRBV21-1; CDR3: CASSGSRSSYEQYF; DNA: TGTGCCAGCAGCGGTAGCAGATCATCCTACGAGCAGTACTTC
size: -; D: -; J: TRBJ1-2; V: TRBV19; CDR3: CASSGSGDGSLNYGYTF; DNA: TGTGCCAGTAGTGGGTCTGGGGACGGATCCCTTAACTATGGCTACACCTTC
size: -; D: -; J: TRBJ2-1; V: TRBV5-8; CDR3: CASSSDYRYNEQFF; DNA: TGTGCCAGCAGCTCCGATTACCGGTACAATGAGCAGTTCTTC
size: -; D: TRBD1; J: TRBJ2-3; V: TRBV9; CDR3: CASSDGQADTQYF; DNA: TGTGCCAGCAGCGACGGACAGGCAGATACGCAGTATTTT
size: -; D: -; J: TRBJ1-5; V: TRBV10-3; CDR3: CAISASGLQDQPQHF; DNA: TGTGCCATCAGTGCGTCGGGACTTCAGGATCAGCCCCAGCATTTT
size: -; D: -; J: TRBJ2-2; V: TRBV18; CDR3: CASSPSANTGELFF; DNA: TGTGCCAGCTCACCATCCGCGAACACCGGGGAGCTGTTTTTT
size: -; D: TRBD1; J: TRBJ1-2; V: TRBV11-3; CDR3: CASSSTGMGYGYTF; DNA: TGTGCCAGCAGCTCGACAGGGATGGGCTATGGCTACACCTTC
size: -; D: -; J: TRBJ1-2; V: TRBV4-3; CDR3: CASSPGLGEVNGYTF; DNA: TGCGCCAGCAGCCCAGGTCTGGGGGAGGTGAACGGCTACACCTTC
size: once; D: TRBD2; J: TRBJ2-4; V: TRBV5-1; CDR3: CASSPDGSGVNIQYF; DNA: TGCGCCAGCAGCCCTGACGGTAGCGGGGTAAACATTCAGTACTTC
size: -; D: -; J: TRBJ1-6; V: TRBV27; CDR3: CASSLGDTSPLHF; DNA: TGTGCCAGCAGTTTGGGGGATACTTCACCCCTCCACTTT
size: -; D: -; J: TRBJ2-5; V: TRBV19; CDR3: CASSLNRAGPSSETQYF; DNA: TGTGCCAGTAGCTTGAATAGGGCAGGGCCATCGTCAGAGACCCAGTACTTC